Detailed here is one TCR beta chain. Its antigen is as yet unknown. This entry belongs to a study of monozygotic twins with inflammatory bowel disease. Study-level results: Reduced clonotype sharing with other individuals was observed in IBD patients relative to healthy twins, especially with disease activity. Variability may have been added to patient repertoires by differing immunosuppressive treatments.

TCRdb re-called the 5' RACE reads; one entry per CDR3 protein, DNA not given. This sample's table reports about 160,000 distinct CDR3 sequences. Germline V gene lookup returns CDR1 SEHNR and CDR2 FQNEAQ (reference sequence). The CDR3 has 12 amino acids. A roughly 2.5 ml blood sample was drawn per donor. This chain uses TRBV7-9 with TRBJ1-2; TCRdb's D gene call, TRBD1, goes unchecked for lack of DNA. The sample comprised blood. The source of this sequence is a human donor with ulcerative colitis or Crohn's disease, or a healthy co-twin of an affected twin (not recorded which). This CDR3 reads CASSPQGNGYTF.